A single sample gave rise to the 26 T cell receptor beta chains below, sequenced in a study of naive and memory T cell subsets. Both TRBC1 and TRBC2 were covered by a beta constant-region primer of two equimolar oligonucleotides. One entry per CDR3 protein, called by TCRdb with MiXCR from the UMI-ligation and nested PCR reads. The sample holds 130,000 to 150,000 distinct CDR3 sequences, more than 15% seen once. Sequenced material: naive CD4+ T cells from blood. The source of these receptors is a human donor in good health.

The chain combines TRBV27 with TRBJ2-2, with TRBD1 as a possible D gene (6 bases). In germline, CDR1 is MNHEY, CDR2 SMNVEV (reference sequence). V was pared by 4 bases and J by 4 bases, with 7 bases between. CDR3 length: 13 residues. CDR3 coding DNA: TGTGCCAGCAGTTGGACAGTCACCGGGGAGCTGTTTTTT. Translation gives CASSWTVTGELFF.

The chain combines TRBV6-6 with TRBJ2-7; a weak D match, TRBD2 (5 bases). The CDR3 length is 15 residues. Trimming left V 4 bases short and J 1 base short, with 14 bases between. From germline, CDR1 is MNHNY and CDR2 SVGAGI (reference sequence). CDR3 coding DNA: TGTGCCAGCAGTTCCGTGGAGGTCGGTTCCTACGAGCAGTACTTC. It codes for CASSSVEVGSYEQYF.

The chain combines TRBV11-2 with TRBJ1-4, with 7 positions matching TRBD1. The germline gives CDR1 SGHAT, CDR2 FQNNGV. After removal of 5 bases from V and 6 bases from J, the junction contained 9 bases not matched to a gene. The CDR3 has 15 amino acids. CDR3: CASSRTGTGDEKLFF. DNA of the CDR3: TGTGCCAGCAGCAGGACCGGCACAGGGGATGAAAAACTGTTTTTT.

The CDR3 sequence is CASGLVRSEQYF. For the CDR3, the DNA is TGTGCTAGTGGTTTGGTTCGTAGCGAGCAGTACTTC. V is TRBV12-5 and J is TRBJ2-7; no reliable D call. Germline V gives CDR1 LGHNT, CDR2 FRNRAP. The CDR3 consists of 12 residues. Deletions cut 0 bases from V and 6 bases from J, with 6 bases between.

This clonotype has ten or more counts. V and J are TRBV7-2 and TRBJ2-7; TRBD1 agrees at 10 bases. CDR3 length equals 17 residues. The germline V gene encodes CDR1 SGHTA and CDR2 FQGNSA. V lost 4 bases and J lost 6; bases outside the gene matches: 15. DNA of the CDR3: TGTGCCAGCAGCTCGTTGGTTAGAACGGGACAGGGGCTCGAGCAGTACTTC. As protein: CASSSLVRTGQGLEQYF.

This clonotype was seen more than once but under ten times. V usage is TRBV4-1 and J usage is TRBJ1-2; 10 positions match TRBD1. Losses at the gene ends were 4 bases for V and 2 bases for J; bases not matched to a gene: 4. CDR1 is MGHRA, CDR2 YSYEKL, per germline. The CDR3 spans 15 residues. The CDR3 here is CASSRPGQGNYGYTF. The DNA of the CDR3 is TGCGCCAGCAGCCGCCCGGGACAGGGGAACTATGGCTACACCTTC.

The chain recombines TRBV11-2 with TRBJ2-7, with D possibly TRBD1 on 6 matching bases. Trimming cost V 5 bases and J 2 bases, with 16 bases left between them. The CDR3 loop spans 15 amino acids. Per germline, CDR1 SGHAT and CDR2 FQNNGV. DNA for the CDR3: TGTGCCAGCAGCCCCCCTGACAGGCCCACCTACGAGCAGTACTTC. It translates to CASSPPDRPTYEQYF.

The chain combines TRBV6-1 with TRBJ2-5; the D gene is possibly TRBD2 (6 bases). In germline, CDR1 is MNHNS, CDR2 SASEGT. There are 14 residues in the CDR3. V dropped 4 bases and J dropped 1 base, with 10 bases sitting between them. The CDR3 protein is CASSAAGRQETQYF. The CDR3 nucleotides read TGTGCCAGCAGTGCAGCGGGTCGCCAAGAGACCCAGTACTTC.

The chain employs TRBV29-1 and TRBJ2-3; D is ambiguous. CDR1 is SQVTM, CDR2 ANQGSEA, per germline. Trimming cost V 6 bases and J 2 bases, with 12 bases left between them. The CDR3 is made up of 13 amino acids. This chain's CDR3 is CSVAPRLTDTQYF. For the CDR3, the DNA is TGCAGCGTCGCCCCGAGACTCACAGATACGCAGTATTTT.

This clonotype was detected a few times. This chain joins TRBV7-9 and TRBJ2-5; D is perhaps TRBD2 (6 bases). The ends were cut back, 4 bases at V and 6 bases at J, with 18 bases in the middle. Germline-derived CDR1 and CDR2 are SEHNR and FQNEAQ (reference sequence). The CDR3 spans 15 residues. The CDR3 protein is CASSSPTGGEKTQYF. The CDR3 DNA follows: TGTGCCAGCAGCTCTCCTACCGGGGGTGAAAAGACCCAGTACTTC.

The V gene is TRBV19, the J gene TRBJ2-2; D may be TRBD1 (5 bases). Germline V gives CDR1 LNHDA, CDR2 SQIVND (reference sequence). This CDR3 has 16 residues. V was clipped by 6 bases and J by 0 bases, with 14 bases between them. The CDR3 coding sequence is TGTGCCAGTAGCAGGGCAGGTGCCCCGAACACCGGGGAGCTGTTTTTT. Encoded protein: CASSRAGAPNTGELFF.

This clonotype appeared a few times. The gene calls are TRBV27 and TRBJ2-7, with D unresolved. This CDR3 region has 15 residues. Germline-derived CDR1 and CDR2 are MNHEY and SMNVEV (reference sequence). The V end was cut by 4 bases, the J end by 2 bases, with 15 bases between. CDR3 in amino acids: CASSYEPGTTYEQYF. The CDR3, as DNA: TGTGCCAGCAGTTACGAGCCGGGTACCACCTACGAGCAGTACTTC.

The rearrangement links TRBV12-3 or TRBV12-4 to TRBJ2-5; TRBD1 aligns across 11 bases. The junction had 11 bases not matched to a gene; V was cut back by 7 bases and J by 1 base. The CDR3 extends over 17 amino acids. CDR3 sequence reads: CASKEGQGASRQETQYF. The CDR3 DNA reads as TGTGCCAGCAAAGAAGGACAGGGGGCGTCCCGCCAAGAGACCCAGTACTTC.

This clonotype appeared a few times. V and J are TRBV6-5 and TRBJ2-7; the match to TRBD1 covers 7 bases. Trimming took 2 bases from V and 6 from J; bases not matched to a gene: 4. The CDR3 is 13 amino acids. Germline lookup yields CDR1 MNHEY and CDR2 SVGAGI. CDR3: CASSYNRGSEQYF. As DNA, the CDR3 is TGTGCCAGCAGTTACAACAGGGGATCCGAGCAGTACTTC.

This chain uses TRBV10-3 with TRBJ1-5; 7 bases line up with TRBD1. V lost 4 bases to trimming and J lost 5 bases; unmatched junction nucleotides: 5. This CDR3 contains 14 residues. CDR1 is ENHRY, CDR2 SYGVKD, per germline. CDR3 nucleotides: TGTGCCATCAGTGTCGACAGGGCGTATCAGCCCCAGCATTTT. This codes for CAISVDRAYQPQHF.

This clonotype has a handful of counts. The rearrangement uses TRBV7-3 and TRBJ2-2, with unresolved D. Looked up from germline, CDR1 is SGHTA and CDR2 is FQGTGA. V lost 3 bases and J lost 0, with 11 bases in between. The CDR3 extends over 16 amino acids. The CDR3 sequence is CASSFQTVANTGELFF. In nucleotides, the CDR3 is TGTGCCAGCAGCTTCCAAACGGTGGCGAACACCGGGGAGCTGTTTTTT.

In this sample, this clonotype turned up a few times. The chain has TRBV29-1 and TRBJ2-3, with TRBD1 identical over 10 bases. The CDR3 spans 17 residues. V trimming: 2 bases; J trimming: 0 bases; junction bases outside the gene matches: 8. Germline V gives CDR1 SQVTM, CDR2 ANQGSEA. The CDR3 loop is CSVESTGQGSSTDTQYF. The CDR3 region has the DNA TGCAGCGTTGAATCAACGGGACAGGGGTCTAGCACAGATACGCAGTATTTT.

The CDR3 DNA sequence: TGTGCCAGCAGAAGCGCGGGAGGGCCGGAGACCCAGTACTTC. It specifies CASRSAGGPETQYF. The chain employs TRBV5-5 and TRBJ2-5; 9 positions agree with TRBD2. Germline V gene sequence: CDR1 SGHKS, CDR2 YYEKEE (reference sequence). This CDR3 contains 14 residues. The J segment lost 5 bases and the V segment lost 5 bases, leaving 7 bases of the junction unmatched.

This clonotype was observed a handful of times. V usage is TRBV6-2 or TRBV6-3 and J usage is TRBJ1-5, with TRBD1 matching 8 bases. The CDR3 loop spans 14 amino acids. V dropped 6 bases and J dropped 7; count of bases not matched to a gene: 8. CDR1 and CDR2 (germline): MNHEY, SVGEGT. Written as DNA, the CDR3 is TGTGCCAGCAGATACGGGACAGGAGGACAGCCCCAGCATTTT. Its protein is CASRYGTGGQPQHF.

The chain uses TRBV20-1 and TRBJ2-3; either TRBD1 or TRBD2 may fit D (5 bases each). This CDR3 spans 13 amino acids. Trimming cost V 1 base and J 2 bases, with 7 bases left between them. In germline, CDR1 is DFQATT, CDR2 SNEGSKA (reference sequence). The CDR3 is CSARGGTTDTQYF. CDR3 sequence (DNA): TGCAGTGCTAGAGGGGGGACCACAGATACGCAGTATTTT.

The chain carries TRBV3-1 and TRBJ1-5; D is ambiguous. In germline, CDR1 is LGHDT, CDR2 YNNKEL (reference sequence). Trimming pared 3 bases from V and 4 bases from J, leaving 13 bases between. The CDR3 length is 15 residues. The CDR3 spells CASSQNPGLNQPQHF. CDR3 DNA sequence: TGTGCCAGCAGCCAGAATCCCGGACTAAATCAGCCCCAGCATTTT.

The rearrangement joins TRBV15 to TRBJ2-7; D perhaps matches TRBD1 (6 bases). The germline V and J ends were trimmed by 0 bases and 6 bases, with 12 bases remaining between them. CDR3 length: 14 residues. CDR1 is LNHNV and CDR2 is YYDKDF in the germline V gene (reference sequence). For the CDR3, the DNA is TGTGCCACCAGCAGAGATTTGGACAGTGGCGAGCAGTACTTC. As protein: CATSRDLDSGEQYF.

This clonotype was detected only a few times. The V and J genes are TRBV11-2 and TRBJ2-1; D might be TRBD2 (6 bases). V lost 3 bases and J lost 5, with 17 bases in between. Germline V lookup: CDR1 SGHAT, CDR2 FQNNGV. The CDR3 loop spans 16 amino acids. CDR3 amino acids: CASSFLPAGRHNEQFF. CDR3 coding DNA: TGTGCCAGCAGCTTCCTCCCCGCGGGACGACACAATGAGCAGTTCTTC.

This clonotype has more than one count but fewer than ten. This rearrangement joins TRBV5-1 to TRBJ2-3, with 7 bases that match TRBD2. This CDR3 contains 15 residues. Germline V lookup: CDR1 SGHRS, CDR2 YFSETQ. The V and J ends lost 0 bases and 5 bases, in that order; junction bases with no gene match: 6. The CDR3 DNA reads TGCGCCAGCAGCTTGGCAGCGGGATCGATAGATACGCAGTATTTT. Encoded protein: CASSLAAGSIDTQYF.

The genes are TRBV10-1 and TRBJ2-7, with D possibly being TRBD2 (6 bases). The germline V gene encodes CDR1 WNHNN and CDR2 SYGVQD (reference sequence). The V end was cut by 0 bases, the J end by 7 bases, with 7 bases between. CDR3 length: 12 residues. The CDR3 sequence: CASSESAGEQYF. The CDR3 DNA reads TGCGCCAGCAGTGAGTCGGCGGGGGAGCAGTACTTC.

The V gene is TRBV9, the J gene TRBJ1-1; perhaps TRBD1 as D (5 bases). Trimming cost V 0 bases and J 5 bases, with 8 bases left between them. Germline V gene lookup returns CDR1 SGDLS and CDR2 YYNGEE. CDR3 size: 13 residues. The CDR3 protein is CASSVEKGTEAFF. In nucleotides, the CDR3 is TGTGCCAGCAGCGTAGAAAAGGGGACTGAAGCTTTCTTT.